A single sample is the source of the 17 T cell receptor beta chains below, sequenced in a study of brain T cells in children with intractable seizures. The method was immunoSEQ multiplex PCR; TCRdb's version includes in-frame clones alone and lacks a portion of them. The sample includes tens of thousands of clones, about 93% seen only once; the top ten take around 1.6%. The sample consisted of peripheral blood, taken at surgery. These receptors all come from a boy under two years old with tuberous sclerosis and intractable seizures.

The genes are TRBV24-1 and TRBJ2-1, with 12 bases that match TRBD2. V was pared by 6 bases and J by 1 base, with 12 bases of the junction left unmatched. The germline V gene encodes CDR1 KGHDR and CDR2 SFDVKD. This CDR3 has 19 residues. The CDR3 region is CATSSAYGTSGFSYNEQFF. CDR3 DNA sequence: TGTGCCACCAGTTCAGCCTATGGGACTAGCGGGTTTTCCTACAATGAGCAGTTCTTC.

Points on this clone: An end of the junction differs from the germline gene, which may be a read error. The CDR3 region is CSVEASSDYNEQFF. CDR3 nucleotides: TGCAGCGTGGAAGCTAGCAGCGACTACAATGAGCAGTTCTTC. The rearrangement links TRBV29-1 to TRBJ2-1, with a tentative D call TRBD2 (5 bases). Germline V CDR1 and CDR2: SQVTM, ANQGSEA. The CDR3 contains 14 residues.

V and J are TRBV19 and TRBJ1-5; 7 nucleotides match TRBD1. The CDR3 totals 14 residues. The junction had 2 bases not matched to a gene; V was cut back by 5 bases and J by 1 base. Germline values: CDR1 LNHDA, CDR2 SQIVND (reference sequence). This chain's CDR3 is CASSVTGSNQPQHF. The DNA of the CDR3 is TGTGCCAGTAGTGTGACAGGGAGCAATCAGCCCCAGCATTTT.

The CDR3 sequence is CASSTAGTELSGNTIYF. The CDR3 DNA is TGCGCCAGCAGCACTGCCGGGACAGAATTGTCTGGAAACACCATATATTTT. The genes are TRBV5-1 and TRBJ1-3; TRBD1 agrees at 7 bases. The ends lost 4 bases at V and 1 base at J; junction bases unmatched: 11. This CDR3 comprises 17 residues. The germline V gene has CDR1 SGHRS and CDR2 YFSETQ.

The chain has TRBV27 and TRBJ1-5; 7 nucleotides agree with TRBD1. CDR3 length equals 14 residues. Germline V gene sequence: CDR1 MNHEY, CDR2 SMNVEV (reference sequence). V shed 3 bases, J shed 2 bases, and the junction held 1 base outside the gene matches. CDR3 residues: CASSFGQGNQPQHF. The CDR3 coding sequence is TGTGCCAGCAGTTTTGGACAGGGCAATCAGCCCCAGCATTTT.

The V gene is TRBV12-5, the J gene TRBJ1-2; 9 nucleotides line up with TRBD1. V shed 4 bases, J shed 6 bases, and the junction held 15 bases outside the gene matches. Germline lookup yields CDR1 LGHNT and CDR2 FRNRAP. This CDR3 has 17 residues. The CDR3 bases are TGTGCTAGTGGTTCGATAATCCCTCGGGGACAGGGACATGGCTACACCTTC. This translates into CASGSIIPRGQGHGYTF.

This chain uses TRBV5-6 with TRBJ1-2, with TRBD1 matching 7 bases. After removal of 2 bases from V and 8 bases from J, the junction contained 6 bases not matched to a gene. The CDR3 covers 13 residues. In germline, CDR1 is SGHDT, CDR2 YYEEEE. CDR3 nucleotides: TGTGCCAGCAGCTTTACAGGGGTCGGGGGCTACACCTTC. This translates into CASSFTGVGGYTF. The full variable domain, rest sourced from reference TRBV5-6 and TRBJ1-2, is DAGVTQSPTHLIKTRGQQVTLRCSPKSGHDTVSWYQQALGQGPQFIFQYYEEEERQRGNFPDRFSGHQFPNYSSELNVNALLLGDSALYLCASSFTGVGGYTFGSGTRLTVV.

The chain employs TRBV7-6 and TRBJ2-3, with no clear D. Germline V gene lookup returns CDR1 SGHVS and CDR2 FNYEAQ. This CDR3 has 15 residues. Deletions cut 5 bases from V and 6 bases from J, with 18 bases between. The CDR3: CASSLTGGKGDTQYF. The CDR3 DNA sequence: TGTGCCAGCAGCCTCACCGGTGGGAAAGGGGATACGCAGTATTTT.

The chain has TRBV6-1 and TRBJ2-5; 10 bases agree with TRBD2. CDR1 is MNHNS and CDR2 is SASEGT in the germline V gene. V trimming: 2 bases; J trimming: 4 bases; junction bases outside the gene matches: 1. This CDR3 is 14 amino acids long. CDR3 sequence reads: CASSESGGAETQYF. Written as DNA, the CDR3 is TGTGCCAGCAGTGAAAGCGGGGGGGCAGAGACCCAGTACTTC.

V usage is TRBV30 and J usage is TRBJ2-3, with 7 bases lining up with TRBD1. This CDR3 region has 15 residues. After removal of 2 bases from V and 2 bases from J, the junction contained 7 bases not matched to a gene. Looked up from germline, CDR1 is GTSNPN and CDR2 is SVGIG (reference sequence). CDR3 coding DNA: TGTGCCTGGAGTAAGGGCGGACAGGCCACAGATACGCAGTATTTT. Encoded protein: CAWSKGGQATDTQYF.

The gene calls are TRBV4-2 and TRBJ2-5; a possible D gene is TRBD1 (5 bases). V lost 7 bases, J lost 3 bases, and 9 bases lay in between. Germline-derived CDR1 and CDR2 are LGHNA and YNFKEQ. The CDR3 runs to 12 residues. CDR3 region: CASKDREETQYF. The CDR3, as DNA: TGTGCCAGCAAAGACAGAGAAGAGACCCAGTACTTC.

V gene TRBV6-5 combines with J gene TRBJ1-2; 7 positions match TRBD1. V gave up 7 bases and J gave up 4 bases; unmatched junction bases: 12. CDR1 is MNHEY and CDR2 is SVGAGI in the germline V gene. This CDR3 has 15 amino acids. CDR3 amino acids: CASTRQGMGIYGYTF. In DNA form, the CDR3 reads TGTGCCAGCACCCGACAGGGAATGGGGATCTATGGCTACACCTTC.

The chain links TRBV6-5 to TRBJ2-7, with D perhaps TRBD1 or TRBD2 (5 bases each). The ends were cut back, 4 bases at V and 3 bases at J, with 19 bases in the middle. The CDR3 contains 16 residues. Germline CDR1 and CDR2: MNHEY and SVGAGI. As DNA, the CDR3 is TGTGCCAGCAGTTCAAAAACCGGGGCTTTAATCTACGAGCAGTACTTC. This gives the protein CASSSKTGALIYEQYF.

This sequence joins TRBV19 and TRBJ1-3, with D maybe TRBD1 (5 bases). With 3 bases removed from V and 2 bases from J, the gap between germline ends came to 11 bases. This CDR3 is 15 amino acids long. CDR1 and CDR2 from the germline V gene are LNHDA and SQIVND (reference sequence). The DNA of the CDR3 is TGTGCCAGTAGTATTTATCAGGACACTGGAAACACCATATATTTT. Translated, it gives CASSIYQDTGNTIYF.

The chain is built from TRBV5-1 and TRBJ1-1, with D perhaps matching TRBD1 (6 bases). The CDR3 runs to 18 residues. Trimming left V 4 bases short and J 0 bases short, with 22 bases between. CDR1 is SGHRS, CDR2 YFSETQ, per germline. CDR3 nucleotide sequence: TGCGCCAGCAGCCCCCCTTCCGGCAGGGGCCTGATGAACACTGAAGCTTTCTTT. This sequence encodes CASSPPSGRGLMNTEAFF.

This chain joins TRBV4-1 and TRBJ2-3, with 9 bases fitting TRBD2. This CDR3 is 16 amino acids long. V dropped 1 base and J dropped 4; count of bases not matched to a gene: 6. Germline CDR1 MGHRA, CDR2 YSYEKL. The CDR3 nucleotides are TGCGCCAGCAGCCAAGGGTTAGCGGGAGAGGCAGATACGCAGTATTTT. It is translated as CASSQGLAGEADTQYF.

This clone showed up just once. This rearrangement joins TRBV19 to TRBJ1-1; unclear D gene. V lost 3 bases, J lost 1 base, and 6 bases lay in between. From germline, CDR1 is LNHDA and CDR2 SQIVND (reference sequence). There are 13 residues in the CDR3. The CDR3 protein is CASSIATNTEAFF. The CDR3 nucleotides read TGTGCCAGTAGTATTGCCACGAACACTGAAGCTTTCTTT.